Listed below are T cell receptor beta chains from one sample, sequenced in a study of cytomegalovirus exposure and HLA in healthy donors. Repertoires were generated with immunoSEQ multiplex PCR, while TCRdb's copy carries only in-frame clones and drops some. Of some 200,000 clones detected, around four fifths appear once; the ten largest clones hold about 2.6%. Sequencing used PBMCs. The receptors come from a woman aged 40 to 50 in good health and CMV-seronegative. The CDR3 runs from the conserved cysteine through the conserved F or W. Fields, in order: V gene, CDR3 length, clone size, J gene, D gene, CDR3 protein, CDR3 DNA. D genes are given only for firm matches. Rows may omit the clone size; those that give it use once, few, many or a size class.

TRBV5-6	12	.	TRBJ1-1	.	CASSLAAAEAFF	TGTGCCAGCAGCTTGGCGGCGGCTGAAGCTTTCTTT
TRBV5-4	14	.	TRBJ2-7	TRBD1	CASSSGTALYEQYF	TGTGCCAGCAGCTCCGGGACAGCATTATACGAGCAGTACTTC
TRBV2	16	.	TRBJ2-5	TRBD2	CASSEVGPGGEETQYF	TGTGCCAGCAGTGAAGTAGGGCCGGGAGGGGAAGAGACCCAGTACTTC
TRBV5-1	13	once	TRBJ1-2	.	CASSLGGDYGYTF	TGCGCCAGCAGCTTGGGAGGCGACTATGGCTACACCTTC
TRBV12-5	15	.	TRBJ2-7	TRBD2	CASDLGLAGVNEQYF	TGTGCTAGTGACCTAGGACTAGCGGGAGTAAACGAGCAGTACTTC
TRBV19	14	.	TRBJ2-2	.	CASGRGRYTGELFF	TGTGCCTCCGGGCGGGGTCGGTACACCGGGGAGCTGTTTTTT
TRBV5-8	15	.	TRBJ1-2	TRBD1	CASSTGQGGGYGYTF	TGTGCCAGCAGCACTGGACAGGGGGGGGGCTATGGCTACACCTTC
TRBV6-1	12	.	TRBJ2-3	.	CASSVEAVTQYF	TGTGCCAGCAGTGTTGAAGCGGTAACGCAGTATTTT
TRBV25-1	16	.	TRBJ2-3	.	CASSPGARGNTDTQYF	TGTGCCAGCAGTCCCGGCGCTCGAGGAAACACAGATACGCAGTATTTT
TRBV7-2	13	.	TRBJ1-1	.	CASSFYSVWEAFF	TGTGCCAGCAGCTTTTACAGTGTCTGGGAAGCTTTCTTT
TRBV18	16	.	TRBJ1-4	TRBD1	CASSPLHRGTNEKLFF	TGTGCCAGCTCACCACTACACAGGGGGACTAATGAAAAACTGTTTTTT
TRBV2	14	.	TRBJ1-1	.	CASSGQQGITEAFF	TGTGCCAGCAGTGGCCAACAGGGAATCACTGAAGCTTTCTTT
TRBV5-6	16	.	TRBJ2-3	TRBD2	CASSLGAGGGTDTQYF	TGTGCCAGCAGCTTGGGAGCGGGGGGGGGCACAGATACGCAGTATTTT
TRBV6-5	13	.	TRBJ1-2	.	CASSYSKIRGYTF	TGTGCCAGCAGTTACTCTAAAATTAGAGGCTACACCTTC
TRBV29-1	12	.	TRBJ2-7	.	CSVDQQGYEQYF	TGCAGCGTTGATCAACAGGGCTACGAGCAGTACTTC